The clone carrying this TCR beta chain was recorded many times. The antigen remains unidentified. The sample originates from a study of T-cell reconstitution after alpha-beta-depleted transplantation in children. Study-level findings and limits: At one year after transplant, newly produced T cells mostly accounted for T-cell counts and diversity.

The germline V and J ends were trimmed by 4 bases and 4 bases, with 13 bases remaining between them. The length of the CDR3 is 13 residues. Germline assignment: CDR1 SQVTM and CDR2 ANQGSEA. The TCRbeta library incorporated unique molecular identifiers. One entry per CDR3 protein results from TCRdb running MiXCR on the PCR reads. Of some 120,000 distinct CDR3 sequences listed, around 9.8% are singletons. The source of this sequence is a girl less than two years old who had a stem cell transplant for combined immunodeficiency, so the T cells may come from the graft donor. V and J are TRBV29-1 and TRBJ2-5; D is unclear. Here the sequenced sample was PBMCs, mostly from graft donor cells, taken 180 days after TCRalphabeta/CD19-depleted stem cell transplant. CDR3 residues: CSVALRWGETQYF. For the CDR3, the DNA is TGCAGCGTTGCTCTCCGTTGGGGAGAGACCCAGTACTTC.